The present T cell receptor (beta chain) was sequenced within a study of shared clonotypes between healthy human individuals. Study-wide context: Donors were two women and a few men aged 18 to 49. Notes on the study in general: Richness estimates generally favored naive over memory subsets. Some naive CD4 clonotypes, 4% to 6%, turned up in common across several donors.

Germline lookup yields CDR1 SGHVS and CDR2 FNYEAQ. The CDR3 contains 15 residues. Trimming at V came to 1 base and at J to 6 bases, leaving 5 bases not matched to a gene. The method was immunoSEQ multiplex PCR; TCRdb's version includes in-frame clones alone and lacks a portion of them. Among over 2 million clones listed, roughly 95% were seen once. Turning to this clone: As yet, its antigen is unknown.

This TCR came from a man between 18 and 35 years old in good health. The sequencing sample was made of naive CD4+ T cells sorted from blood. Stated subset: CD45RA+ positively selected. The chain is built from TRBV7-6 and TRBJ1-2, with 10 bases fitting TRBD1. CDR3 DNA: TGTGCCAGCAGCTTAGGGGGACAGGGGTTCGATGGCTACACCTTC. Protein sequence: CASSLGGQGFDGYTF.